One sample yielded the 5 T cell receptor beta chains listed below, sequenced in a study of cytomegalovirus exposure and HLA in healthy donors. Primers: 60 Vbeta forward and 13 Jbeta reverse. Generated by immunoSEQ multiplex PCR, the TCRdb table keeps only in-frame clones and is missing some. The sample lists about 130,000 clones, approximately 79% occurring once. Sequences were obtained from PBMCs. These receptors all stem from a man in his forties or fifties in good health and CMV-seropositive.

Worth noting for this clone: At one boundary the junction diverges from the germline segment, which might be a read error. The rearrangement joins TRBV7-8 to TRBJ2-5; TRBD1 matches at 7 bases. This CDR3 has 16 amino acids. The germline CDR1 and CDR2 sequences are SGHVS and FQNEAQ. The DNA of the CDR3 is TGTGCCAGCAGTCTCAATCCACAGGGGTGGCAAGAGGCCCAGTACTTC. Translation gives CASSLNPQGWQEAQYF.

The chain recombines TRBV5-6 with TRBJ2-5, with unresolved D. Germline-derived CDR1 and CDR2 are SGHDT and YYEEEE. The CDR3 extends over 11 amino acids. Trimming cost V 5 bases and J 4 bases, with 6 bases left between them. The CDR3 DNA sequence: TGTGCCAGCAGTTCTACAGAGACCCAGTACTTC. Amino acids: CASSSTETQYF. Looking up the rest from reference TRBV5-6 and TRBJ2-5 gives the full variable domain: DAGVTQSPTHLIKTRGQQVTLRCSPKSGHDTVSWYQQALGQGPQFIFQYYEEEERQRGNFPDRFSGHQFPNYSSELNVNALLLGDSALYLCASSSTETQYFGPGTRLLVL.

This clone has just one count. The chain links TRBV11-2 to TRBJ2-3, with 7 bases matching TRBD2. The CDR3 is 12 amino acids. V lost 4 bases to trimming and J lost 14 bases; unmatched junction nucleotides: 9. Germline CDR1 SGHAT, CDR2 FQNNGV. The CDR3 sequence is CASSYIPGGPYF. The CDR3 region has the DNA TGTGCCAGCAGCTATATCCCGGGAGGACCGTATTTT.

The rearrangement links TRBV5-6 to TRBJ1-2; weak D call: TRBD1 (6 bases). Trimming left V 1 base short and J 3 bases short, with 10 bases between. The CDR3 extends over 14 amino acids. Germline values: CDR1 SGHDT, CDR2 YYEEEE. The CDR3 nucleotides read TGTGCCAGCAGCTTGACAGGGAGCGACTATGGCTACACCTTC. Protein: CASSLTGSDYGYTF.

This sequence joins TRBV28 and TRBJ2-7; 14 bases agree with TRBD2. The CDR3 runs to 19 residues. CDR1 is MDHEN, CDR2 SYDVKM, per germline. V was clipped by 3 bases and J by 2 bases; unmatched bases: 12. CDR3 in DNA: TGTGCCAGCAGTTTCTCCCCGGGACTAGCGGGAGAGTTTACCTACGAGCAGTACTTC. It codes for CASSFSPGLAGEFTYEQYF.